This T cell receptor beta chain was captured in a study of human T cells and chemical hapten exposure. As to time point: patch test 3, about 24 weeks after DPC sensitization. Treatment given: therapeutic diphenylcyclopropenone sensitization with weekly scalp DPC. This clonotype was recorded at least ten times. What the library attached to individual cDNA molecules were unique molecular identifiers. TCRdb called the RACE reads again in MiXCR, with one record for every CDR3 protein. The repertoire holds tens of thousands of distinct CDR3 sequences, with about an eighth as singletons. This receptor was identified in a man between 25 and 39 years old with alopecia areata. Some clones in this sample may be carry-over from other donors' samples. This specimen consisted of whole blood, obtained in connection with sensitization to the hapten diphenylcyclopropenone (DPC).

CDR3 DNA: TGTGCCAGCAGCGGCGGACAGCCTCACTCTGGAAACACCATATATTTT. Protein: CASSGGQPHSGNTIYF. V is TRBV5-8 and J is TRBJ1-3; possible D gene TRBD1, 6 bases. CDR1 is SGHTS and CDR2 is YDEGEE in the germline V gene. Trimming left V 4 bases short and J 0 bases short, with 14 bases between. This CDR3 contains 16 residues.